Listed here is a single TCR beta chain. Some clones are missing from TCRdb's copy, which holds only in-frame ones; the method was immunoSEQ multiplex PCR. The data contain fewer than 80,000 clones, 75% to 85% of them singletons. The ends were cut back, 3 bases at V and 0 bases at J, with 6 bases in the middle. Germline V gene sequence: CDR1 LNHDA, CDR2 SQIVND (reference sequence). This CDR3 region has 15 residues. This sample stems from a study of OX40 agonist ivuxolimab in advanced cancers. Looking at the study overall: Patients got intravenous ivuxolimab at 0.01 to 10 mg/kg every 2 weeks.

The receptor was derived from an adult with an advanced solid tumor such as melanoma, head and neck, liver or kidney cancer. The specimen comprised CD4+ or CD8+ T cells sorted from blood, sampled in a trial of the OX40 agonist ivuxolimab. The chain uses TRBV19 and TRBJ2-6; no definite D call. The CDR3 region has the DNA TGTGCCAGTAGTATGGGGAACTCTGGGGCCAACGTCCTGACTTTC. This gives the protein CASSMGNSGANVLTF.